Shown below are 27 T cell receptor beta chains from a single sample sequenced in a study of T cell responses to AZD1222 COVID-19 vaccine. Method: immunoSEQ multiplex PCR; TCRdb's copy keeps in-frame clones and lacks some. The profile covers some 190,000 clones, with around 88% appearing a single time and roughly 8% taken by the ten largest. The sequencing here drew on peripheral blood, taken on day 0 of AZD1222 vaccination. These receptors were collected from an adult in good health.

This chain connects TRBV28 to TRBJ1-2; D possibly corresponds to TRBD1 (5 bases). This CDR3 comprises 13 residues. The V gene lost 7 bases and the J gene lost 8 bases, with 17 bases spanning the gap. CDR1 MDHEN and CDR2 SYDVKM come from the germline V gene. The CDR3 reads CASNAMAGPGYTF. CDR3 sequence (DNA): TGTGCCAGCAACGCTATGGCGGGGCCCGGCTACACCTTC.

This rearrangement joins TRBV7-6 to TRBJ1-1; a possible D gene is TRBD1 (5 bases). Germline V gene sequence: CDR1 SGHVS, CDR2 FNYEAQ. The CDR3 spans 16 residues. V lost 2 bases, J lost 4 bases, and 17 bases lay in between. The CDR3 nucleotides are TGTGCCAGCAGCTTACGCCCCGGGGGGACGGGCACTGAAGCTTTCTTT. Residues: CASSLRPGGTGTEAFF.

This clone was seen a single time. J is TRBJ2-1 and V is TRBV5-1, with 7 bases that match TRBD2. The J segment lost 4 bases and the V segment lost 3 bases, leaving 4 bases of the junction unmatched. In germline, CDR1 is SGHRS, CDR2 YFSETQ. The CDR3 contains 14 residues. The CDR3 sequence is CASSWAGEYNEQFF. The CDR3 region has the DNA TGCGCCAGCAGCTGGGCGGGGGAATACAATGAGCAGTTCTTC. Complete variable domain (other parts from reference TRBV5-1 and TRBJ2-1): KAGVTQTPRYLIKTRGQQVTLSCSPISGHRSVSWYQQTPGQGLQFLFEYFSETQRNKGNFPGRFSGRQFSNSRSEMNVSTLELGDSALYLCASSWAGEYNEQFFGPGTRLTVL.

V gene TRBV29-1 combines with J gene TRBJ1-2; no definite D call. This CDR3 is 12 amino acids long. Between the trimmed V and J ends, which lost 4 bases and 0 bases, there was a span of 6 bases. The V gene's germline CDR1 is SQVTM and CDR2 ANQGSEA. The CDR3 loop reads CSVVEANYGYTF. Written as DNA, the CDR3 is TGCAGCGTTGTTGAGGCTAACTATGGCTACACCTTC.

This clone was counted between two and nine times. The chain is built from TRBV7-2 and TRBJ2-3, with TRBD1 matching 11 bases. The CDR3 is 16 amino acids. Germline assignment: CDR1 SGHTA and CDR2 FQGNSA. After removal of 1 base from V and 6 bases from J, the junction contained 6 bases not matched to a gene. CDR3 DNA sequence: TGTGCCAGCAGCTTAGTCCGGACAGGGGGCTGGGATACGCAGTATTTT. This codes for CASSLVRTGGWDTQYF.

CDR3 coding DNA: TGCGCCAGCAGCTTGGGGACCGGGACAGGGTTTGGCTATGGCTACACCTTC. As protein: CASSLGTGTGFGYGYTF. This chain connects TRBV5-1 to TRBJ1-2; 9 bases match TRBD1. The CDR3 covers 17 residues. V was pared by 0 bases and J by 4 bases, with 10 bases of the junction left unmatched. Germline values: CDR1 SGHRS, CDR2 YFSETQ.

The gene calls are TRBV9 and TRBJ1-3; D gene unclear. Per germline, CDR1 SGDLS and CDR2 YYNGEE. V was clipped by 3 bases and J by 4 bases, with 14 bases between them. The CDR3 has 15 residues. The DNA for the CDR3 is TGTGCCAGCAGCGCGGACCCCATGGCCGGAAACACCATATATTTT. Translation gives CASSADPMAGNTIYF.

This clone appeared a few times. The rearrangement links TRBV6-2 or TRBV6-3 to TRBJ2-3; 7 bases map to TRBD2. The CDR3 is made up of 14 amino acids. Germline CDR1 and CDR2: MNHEY and SVGEGT. With V trimmed by 6 bases and J by 2 bases, 5 bases remained unmatched. The CDR3 region is CASSPAGPTDTQYF. CDR3 DNA: TGTGCCAGCAGCCCAGCGGGGCCCACAGATACGCAGTATTTT.

The CDR3 here is CASSQAGTEPYEQYF. For the CDR3, the DNA is TGTGCCAGCAGCCAAGCCGGGACCGAACCCTACGAGCAGTACTTC. The chain is built from TRBV4-2 and TRBJ2-7; D may match TRBD1 or TRBD2 (5 bases each). Trimming left V 1 base short and J 2 bases short, with 12 bases between. Germline V gene data show CDR1 as LGHNA and CDR2 as YNFKEQ. This CDR3 has 15 residues.

In its sample, this clone was seen a few times. V and J are TRBV6-5 and TRBJ1-1; 9 nucleotides align to TRBD1. The germline V gene encodes CDR1 MNHEY and CDR2 SVGAGI. With V trimmed by 8 bases and J by 3 bases, 7 bases remained unmatched. This CDR3 is 14 amino acids long. The CDR3 DNA sequence: TGTGCCAGCCTGTCCGGGGACAGGGACACTGAAGCTTTCTTT. Its protein is CASLSGDRDTEAFF.

The genes are TRBV6-1 and TRBJ1-6, with a weak D call TRBD1 (5 bases). This CDR3 region has 13 residues. Germline V gene lookup returns CDR1 MNHNS and CDR2 SASEGT. V lost 0 bases to trimming and J lost 11 bases, with 8 bases between them. CDR3 in amino acids: CASSEAGATPLHF. DNA for the CDR3: TGTGCCAGCAGTGAAGCAGGGGCGACACCCCTCCACTTT.

The chain links TRBV9 to TRBJ1-2, with 7 bases identical to TRBD1. Germline loops: CDR1 SGDLS, CDR2 YYNGEE. The V gene end was trimmed by 5 bases and the J gene end by 7 bases; junction bases not matched to a gene: 26. The CDR3 totals 19 residues. CDR3 sequence: CASRGSPRQGVGTVGGYTF. The CDR3 DNA sequence: TGTGCCAGCAGAGGGTCCCCCCGCCAGGGGGTAGGGACAGTCGGTGGCTACACCTTC.

This clone was recorded a few times. This sequence joins TRBV7-2 and TRBJ2-1, with 10 nucleotides matching TRBD1. Germline CDR1 is SGHTA and CDR2 is FQGNSA. Losses at the gene ends were 2 bases for V and 5 bases for J; bases not matched to a gene: 3. CDR3 length equals 15 residues. CDR3 loop: CASSLRDRGHNEQFF. The DNA of the CDR3 is TGTGCCAGCAGCTTAAGGGACAGGGGACACAATGAGCAGTTCTTC.

V is TRBV27 and J is TRBJ2-7; 8 nucleotides agree with TRBD1. Trimming at V came to 6 bases and at J to 2 bases, leaving 12 bases not matched to a gene. Germline values: CDR1 MNHEY, CDR2 SMNVEV (reference sequence). The CDR3 runs to 16 residues. CDR3: CASSPSDRGRTYEQYF. The CDR3 nucleotides read TGTGCCAGCAGCCCATCCGACAGGGGACGTACCTACGAGCAGTACTTC.

The V and J genes are TRBV10-3 and TRBJ2-3, with D hard to call. Germline assignment: CDR1 ENHRY and CDR2 SYGVKD. CDR3 length: 15 amino acids. V lost 4 bases to trimming and J lost 6 bases, with 17 bases between them. The DNA for the CDR3 is TGTGCCATCAGTGGGATGGGGTTCTCAGTTGATACGCAGTATTTT. Protein product: CAISGMGFSVDTQYF.

This chain connects TRBV11-2 to TRBJ1-6; 7 nucleotides line up with TRBD1. The CDR3 is 16 amino acids. Trimming cost V 3 bases and J 0 bases; bases outside gene matches: 2. Germline lookup yields CDR1 SGHAT and CDR2 FQNNGV. CDR3 sequence (DNA): TGTGCCAGCAGCTTGACAGGGAGCTCCTATAATTCACCCCTCCACTTT. Translation: CASSLTGSSYNSPLHF.

This clone was seen a handful of times. V gene TRBV30 combines with J gene TRBJ2-3, with TRBD1 identical over 12 bases. CDR3 length: 16 residues. CDR1 GTSNPN and CDR2 SVGIG come from the germline V gene (reference sequence). The junction had 5 bases not matched to a gene; V was cut back by 0 bases and J by 4 bases. The CDR3 coding sequence is TGTGCCTGGAGTGTAACCGGGACAGGGGGCTCAGATACGCAGTATTTT. Translating gives CAWSVTGTGGSDTQYF. Complete variable domain (other parts from reference TRBV30 and TRBJ2-3): SQTIHQWPATLVQPVGSPLSLECTVEGTSNPNLYWYRQAAGRGLQLLFYSVGIGQISSEVPQNLSASRPQDRQFILSSKKLLLSDSGFYLCAWSVTGTGGSDTQYFGPGTRLTVL.

The chain carries TRBV4-1 and TRBJ1-2, with TRBD1 matching 11 bases. V shed 5 bases and J 6 bases; nucleotides not matched to a gene: 8. The CDR3 sequence is 15 residues long. Per germline, CDR1 MGHRA and CDR2 YSYEKL. CDR3 sequence (DNA): TGCGCCAGCAGCAGAATTGGACAGGGGGCCGATGGCTACACCTTC. This gives the protein CASSRIGQGADGYTF.

This chain links TRBV3-1 (or the pseudogene TRBV3-2) with TRBJ1-4; no clear D gene. V was cut by 1 base and J by 6 bases, with 9 bases left in between. This CDR3 comprises 14 residues. CDR1 LGHDT and CDR2 YNNKEL come from the germline V gene (reference sequence). Here the CDR3 reads CASSQARWDEKLFF. The CDR3 bases are TGTGCCAGCAGCCAAGCACGATGGGATGAAAAACTGTTTTTT.

The rearrangement links TRBV19 to TRBJ2-2; a weak D match, TRBD1 (5 bases). Germline loops: CDR1 LNHDA, CDR2 SQIVND (reference sequence). The CDR3 has 16 amino acids. With 3 bases removed from V and 6 bases from J, the gap between germline ends came to 17 bases. CDR3 sequence (DNA): TGTGCCAGTAGTATGGCCAGGGCACCTTTCTCCGGGGAGCTGTTTTTT. This translates into CASSMARAPFSGELFF. The complete variable domain, with remaining parts taken from reference TRBV19 and TRBJ2-2, reads DGGITQSPKYLFRKEGQNVTLSCEQNLNHDAMYWYRQDPGQGLRLIYYSQIVNDFQKGDIAEGYSVSREKKESFPLTVTSAQKNPTAFYLCASSMARAPFSGELFFGEGSRLTVL.

The V gene is TRBV5-1, the J gene TRBJ2-1; 11 bases are shared with TRBD2. Germline V CDR1 and CDR2: SGHRS, YFSETQ. Trimming cost V 5 bases and J 7 bases; bases outside gene matches: 5. The CDR3 covers 14 residues. CDR3 residues: CASRASGGRNEQFF. CDR3 sequence (DNA): TGCGCCAGCAGGGCTAGCGGGGGGAGGAATGAGCAGTTCTTC.

Written as DNA, the CDR3 is TGTGCCAGTAGTAGGGGGTTGGGGCAGTTCTTC. This encodes CASSRGLGQFF. The chain joins TRBV19 to TRBJ2-1, with D perhaps TRBD1 or TRBD2 (5 bases each). Trimming removed 4 bases at V and 12 bases at J, with 10 bases between. The CDR3 sequence is 11 residues long. From germline, CDR1 is LNHDA and CDR2 SQIVND (reference sequence).

This clone was detected once. This chain joins TRBV19 and TRBJ1-4, with TRBD1 identical over 7 bases. The CDR3 extends over 17 amino acids. The germline gives CDR1 LNHDA, CDR2 SQIVND (reference sequence). V was clipped by 5 bases and J by 4 bases; unmatched bases: 13. Written as DNA, the CDR3 is TGTGCCAGTAGTTCCACCCCCGGGACAGCCATTAATGAAAAACTGTTTTTT. Amino acids: CASSSTPGTAINEKLFF.

This clone has just a few counts. This chain uses TRBV6-2 or TRBV6-3 with TRBJ2-1, with D perhaps TRBD1 (5 bases). The CDR3 contains 13 residues. Per germline, CDR1 MNHEY and CDR2 SVGEGT. Trimming left V 5 bases short and J 3 bases short, with 8 bases between. CDR3 amino acids: CASSQDSYNEQFF. The CDR3 region has the DNA TGTGCCAGCAGTCAAGACAGCTACAATGAGCAGTTCTTC.

J is TRBJ1-4 and V is TRBV10-3; D unresolved. Trimming left V 3 bases short and J 7 bases short, with 12 bases between. CDR1 is ENHRY and CDR2 is SYGVKD in the germline V gene. The length of the CDR3 is 14 residues. This chain's CDR3 is CAISEFTPAEKLFF. CDR3 bases: TGTGCCATCAGTGAATTCACGCCAGCTGAAAAACTGTTTTTT.

The chain combines TRBV11-2 with TRBJ2-2; D is unresolved. Per the germline V gene, CDR1 is SGHAT and CDR2 is FQNNGV. Trimming pared 5 bases from V and 4 bases from J, leaving 11 bases between. CDR3 length: 14 amino acids. The CDR3 region is CASSQDRFTGELFF. CDR3 bases: TGTGCCAGCAGCCAAGACCGATTCACCGGGGAGCTGTTTTTT.

The chain recombines TRBV12-3 or TRBV12-4 with TRBJ2-1, with D possibly being TRBD1 or TRBD2 (7 bases each). There are 12 residues in the CDR3. Trimming pared 5 bases from V and 9 bases from J, leaving 11 bases between. The CDR3 bases are TGTGCCAGCAGTCCCAGGGGGGGTGAGCAGTTCTTC. Amino acids: CASSPRGGEQFF.